This TCR beta chain was obtained from a study of high-grade serous ovarian cancer treatment subgroups. Whole-study context: Samples averaged approximately 14,000 reads and several thousand unique TCR beta rearrangements. Findings and limits, study-wide: The analyses considered CDR3 and ignored CDR1 and CDR2.

The V gene's germline CDR1 is MDHEN and CDR2 SYDVKM. V shed 1 base, J shed 7 bases, and the junction held 6 bases outside the gene matches. CDR3 length: 15 amino acids. Tumor tissue was taken before any definitive surgery or chemotherapy was given. TCRdb's copy holds only in-frame clones and misses some; the assay was immunoSEQ multiplex PCR. The sample includes approximately 30,000 clones, around 80% of them seen just once. Points on this clone: Its target is unknown.

This receptor was obtained from a human donor with high-grade serous ovarian cancer. The specimen was tumor tissue. This sequence joins TRBV28 and TRBJ1-4, with TRBD1 matching over 7 bases. The CDR3 loop is CASSLFQGGGEKLFF. The CDR3 DNA reads TGTGCCAGCAGTTTATTTCAGGGGGGGGGTGAAAAACTGTTTTTT.